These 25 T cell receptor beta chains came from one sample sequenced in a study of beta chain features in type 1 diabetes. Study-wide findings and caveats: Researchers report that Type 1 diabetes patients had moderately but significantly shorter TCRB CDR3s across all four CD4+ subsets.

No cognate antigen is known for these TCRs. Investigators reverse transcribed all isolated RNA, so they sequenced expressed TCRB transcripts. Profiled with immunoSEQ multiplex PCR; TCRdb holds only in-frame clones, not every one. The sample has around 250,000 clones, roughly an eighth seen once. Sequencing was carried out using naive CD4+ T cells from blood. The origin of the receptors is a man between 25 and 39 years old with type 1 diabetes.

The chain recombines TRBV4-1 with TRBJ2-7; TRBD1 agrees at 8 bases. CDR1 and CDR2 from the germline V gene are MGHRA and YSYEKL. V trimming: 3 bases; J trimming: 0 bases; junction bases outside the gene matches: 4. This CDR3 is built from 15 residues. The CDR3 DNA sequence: TGCGCCAGCAGCCACGACAGGGGCAGCTCCTACGAGCAGTACTTC. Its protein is CASSHDRGSSYEQYF.

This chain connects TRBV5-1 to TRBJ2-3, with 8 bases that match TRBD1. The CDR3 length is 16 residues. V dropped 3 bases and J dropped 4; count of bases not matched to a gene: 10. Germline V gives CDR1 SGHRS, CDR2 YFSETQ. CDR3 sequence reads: CASSSGTGPGPDTQYF. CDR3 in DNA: TGCGCCAGCAGCTCCGGGACAGGACCCGGTCCAGATACGCAGTATTTT.

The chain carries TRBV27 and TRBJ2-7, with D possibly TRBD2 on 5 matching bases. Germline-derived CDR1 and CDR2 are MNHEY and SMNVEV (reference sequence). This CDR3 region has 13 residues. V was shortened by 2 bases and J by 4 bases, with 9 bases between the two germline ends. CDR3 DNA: TGTGCCAGCAGTTTACTTTCGGGATACGAGCAGTACTTC. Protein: CASSLLSGYEQYF.

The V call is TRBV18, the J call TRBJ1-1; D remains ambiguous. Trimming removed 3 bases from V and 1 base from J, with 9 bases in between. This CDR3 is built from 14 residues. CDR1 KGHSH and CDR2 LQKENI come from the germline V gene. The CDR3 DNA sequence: TGTGCCAGCTCACCGGGTAGCGGGAACACTGAAGCTTTCTTT. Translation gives CASSPGSGNTEAFF.

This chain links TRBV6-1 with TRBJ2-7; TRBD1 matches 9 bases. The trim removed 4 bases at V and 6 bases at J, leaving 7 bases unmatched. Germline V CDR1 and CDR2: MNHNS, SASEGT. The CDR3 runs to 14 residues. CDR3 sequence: CASSVDRGRREQYF. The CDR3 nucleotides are TGTGCCAGCAGTGTGGACAGGGGAAGGCGCGAGCAGTACTTC.

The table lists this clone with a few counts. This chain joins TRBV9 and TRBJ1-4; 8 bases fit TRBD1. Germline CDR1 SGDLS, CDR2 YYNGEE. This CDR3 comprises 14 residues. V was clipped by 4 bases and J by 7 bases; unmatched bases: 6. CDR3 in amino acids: CASSHDRGGEKLFF. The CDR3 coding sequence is TGTGCCAGCAGCCATGACAGGGGTGGTGAAAAACTGTTTTTT. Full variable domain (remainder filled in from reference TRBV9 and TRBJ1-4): DSGVTQTPKHLITATGQRVTLRCSPRSGDLSVYWYQQSLDQGLQFLIQYYNGEERAKGNILERFSAQQFPDLHSELNLSSLELGDSALYFCASSHDRGGEKLFFGSGTQLSVL.

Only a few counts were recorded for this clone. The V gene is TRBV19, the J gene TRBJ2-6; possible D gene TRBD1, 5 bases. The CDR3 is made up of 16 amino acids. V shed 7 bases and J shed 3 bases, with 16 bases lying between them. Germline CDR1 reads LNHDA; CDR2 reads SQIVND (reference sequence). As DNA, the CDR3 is TGTGCCAGTAAGAGGCAGGGAAGCAATGGGGCCAACGTCCTGACTTTC. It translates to CASKRQGSNGANVLTF.

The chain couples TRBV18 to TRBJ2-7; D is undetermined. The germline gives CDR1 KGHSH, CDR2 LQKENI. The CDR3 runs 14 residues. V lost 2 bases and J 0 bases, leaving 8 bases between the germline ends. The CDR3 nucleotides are TGTGCCAGCTCACCAAGAGGAGACTCCTACGAGCAGTACTTC. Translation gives CASSPRGDSYEQYF. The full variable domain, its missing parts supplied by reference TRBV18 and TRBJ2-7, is NAGVMQNPRHLVRRRGQEARLRCSPMKGHSHVYWYRQLPEEGLKFMVYLQKENIIDESGMPKERFSAEFPKEGPSILRIQQVVRGDSAAYFCASSPRGDSYEQYFGPGTRLTVT.

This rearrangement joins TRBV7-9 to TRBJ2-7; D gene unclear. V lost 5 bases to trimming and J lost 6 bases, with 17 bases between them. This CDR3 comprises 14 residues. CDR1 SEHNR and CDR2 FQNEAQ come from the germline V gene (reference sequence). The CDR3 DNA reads TGTGCCAGCAGCCCCCCACCCGGTGAGAGCGAGCAGTACTTC. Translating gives CASSPPPGESEQYF.

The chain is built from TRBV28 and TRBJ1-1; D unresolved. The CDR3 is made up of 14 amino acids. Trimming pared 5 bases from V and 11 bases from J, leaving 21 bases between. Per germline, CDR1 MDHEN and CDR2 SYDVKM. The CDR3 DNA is TGTGCCAGCAGTCACCCTACCGTCCCGTTTAACGCTTTCTTT. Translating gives CASSHPTVPFNAFF.

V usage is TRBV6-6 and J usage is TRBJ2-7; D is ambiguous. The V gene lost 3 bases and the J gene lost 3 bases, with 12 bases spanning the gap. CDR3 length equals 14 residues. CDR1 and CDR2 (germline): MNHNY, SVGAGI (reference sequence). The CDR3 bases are TGTGCCAGCAGTTATTCCCAGACTGACTACGAGCAGTACTTC. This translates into CASSYSQTDYEQYF.

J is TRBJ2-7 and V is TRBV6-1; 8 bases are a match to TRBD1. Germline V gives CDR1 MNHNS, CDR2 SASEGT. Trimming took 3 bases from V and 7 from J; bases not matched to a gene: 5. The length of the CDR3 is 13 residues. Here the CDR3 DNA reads TGTGCCAGCAGTGATCAGGGGGCGACGGAGCAGTACTTC. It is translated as CASSDQGATEQYF.

The CDR3 region is CASSVYGPGANVLTF. CDR3 nucleotide sequence: TGTGCCAGCAGCGTTTATGGGCCTGGGGCCAACGTCCTGACTTTC. The chain uses TRBV6-1 and TRBJ2-6; no clear D. The germline V gene encodes CDR1 MNHNS and CDR2 SASEGT. The CDR3 extends over 15 amino acids. V lost 6 bases, J lost 2 bases, and 11 bases lay in between.

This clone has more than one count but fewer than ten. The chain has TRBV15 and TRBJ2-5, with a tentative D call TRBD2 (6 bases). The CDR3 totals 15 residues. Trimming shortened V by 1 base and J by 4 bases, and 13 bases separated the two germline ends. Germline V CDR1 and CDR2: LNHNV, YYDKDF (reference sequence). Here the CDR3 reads CATSRVAAGGETQYF. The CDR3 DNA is TGTGCCACCAGCAGAGTAGCAGCGGGTGGAGAGACCCAGTACTTC.

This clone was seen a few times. The CDR3 DNA follows: TGTGCCAGCAGTGTGGAGGATAGCAATCAGCCCCAGCATTTT. Amino acid sequence: CASSVEDSNQPQHF. V and J are TRBV6-1 and TRBJ1-5; D gene ambiguous. The germline V gene has CDR1 MNHNS and CDR2 SASEGT. V dropped 4 bases and J dropped 0 bases, with 7 bases sitting between them. The CDR3 length is 14 residues.

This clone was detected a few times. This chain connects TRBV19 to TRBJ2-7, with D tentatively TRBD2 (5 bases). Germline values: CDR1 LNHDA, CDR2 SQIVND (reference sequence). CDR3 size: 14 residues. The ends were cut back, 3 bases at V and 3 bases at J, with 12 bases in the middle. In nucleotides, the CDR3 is TGTGCCAGTAGTATTGGACTTACTAACTACGAGCAGTACTTC. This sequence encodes CASSIGLTNYEQYF.

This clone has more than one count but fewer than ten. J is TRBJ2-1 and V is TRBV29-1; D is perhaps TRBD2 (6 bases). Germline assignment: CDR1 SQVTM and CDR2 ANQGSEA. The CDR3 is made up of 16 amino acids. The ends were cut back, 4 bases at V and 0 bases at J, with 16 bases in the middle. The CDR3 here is CSVVLSSASSYNEQFF. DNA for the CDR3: TGCAGCGTTGTCTTATCTAGCGCCAGCTCCTACAATGAGCAGTTCTTC.

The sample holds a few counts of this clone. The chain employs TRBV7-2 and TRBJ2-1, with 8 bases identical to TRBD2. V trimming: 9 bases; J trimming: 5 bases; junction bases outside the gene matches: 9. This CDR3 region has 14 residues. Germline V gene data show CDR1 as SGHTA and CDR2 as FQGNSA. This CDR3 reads CASQAGGSDNEQFF. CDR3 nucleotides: TGTGCCAGTCAGGCGGGAGGATCGGACAATGAGCAGTTCTTC.

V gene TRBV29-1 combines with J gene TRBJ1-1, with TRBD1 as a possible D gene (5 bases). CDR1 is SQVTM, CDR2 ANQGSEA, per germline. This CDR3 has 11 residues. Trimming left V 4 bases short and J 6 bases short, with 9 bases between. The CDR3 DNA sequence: TGCAGCGTTGGTCAGGGCTCTGAAGCTTTCTTT. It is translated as CSVGQGSEAFF.

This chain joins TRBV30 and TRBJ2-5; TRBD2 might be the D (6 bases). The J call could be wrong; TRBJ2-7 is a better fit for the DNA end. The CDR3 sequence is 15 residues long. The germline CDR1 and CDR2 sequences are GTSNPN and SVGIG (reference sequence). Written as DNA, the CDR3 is TGTGCCTGGAGTGGGGGAGCGGGCGGGAACTACGAGCAGTACTTC. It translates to CAWSGGAGGNYEQYF.

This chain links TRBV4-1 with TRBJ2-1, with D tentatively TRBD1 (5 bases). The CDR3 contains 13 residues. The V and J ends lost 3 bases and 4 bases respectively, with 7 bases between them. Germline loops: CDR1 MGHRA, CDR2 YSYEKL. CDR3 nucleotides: TGCGCCAGCAGCCATCCAGGGTACAATGAGCAGTTCTTC. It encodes CASSHPGYNEQFF.

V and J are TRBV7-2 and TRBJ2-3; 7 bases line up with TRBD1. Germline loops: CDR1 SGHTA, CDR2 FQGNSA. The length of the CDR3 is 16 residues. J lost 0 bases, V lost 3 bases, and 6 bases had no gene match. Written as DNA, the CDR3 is TGTGCCAGCAGCTTCCACAGGGGTTATAGCACAGATACGCAGTATTTT. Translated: CASSFHRGYSTDTQYF.

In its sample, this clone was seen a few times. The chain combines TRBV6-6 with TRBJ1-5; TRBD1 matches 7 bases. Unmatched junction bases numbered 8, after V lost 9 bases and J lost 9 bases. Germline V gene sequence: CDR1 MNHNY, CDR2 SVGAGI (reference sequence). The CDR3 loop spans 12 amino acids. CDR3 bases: TGTGCCAGTGTACAGGGGTCCCGGCCCCAGCATTTT. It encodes CASVQGSRPQHF.

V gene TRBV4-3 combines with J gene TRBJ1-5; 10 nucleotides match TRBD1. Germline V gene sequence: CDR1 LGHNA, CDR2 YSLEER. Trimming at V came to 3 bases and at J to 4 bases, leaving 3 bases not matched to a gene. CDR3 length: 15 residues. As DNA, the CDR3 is TGCGCCAGCAGCCAGGACAGGGGGTGGAATCAGCCCCAGCATTTT. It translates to CASSQDRGWNQPQHF.

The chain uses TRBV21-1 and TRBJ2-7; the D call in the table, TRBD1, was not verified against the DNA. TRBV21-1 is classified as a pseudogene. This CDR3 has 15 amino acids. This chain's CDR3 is CASSKGTGGYYEQYF. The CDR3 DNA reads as TGTGCCAGCAGCAAGGGGACAGGGGGCTACTACGAGCAGTACTTC.